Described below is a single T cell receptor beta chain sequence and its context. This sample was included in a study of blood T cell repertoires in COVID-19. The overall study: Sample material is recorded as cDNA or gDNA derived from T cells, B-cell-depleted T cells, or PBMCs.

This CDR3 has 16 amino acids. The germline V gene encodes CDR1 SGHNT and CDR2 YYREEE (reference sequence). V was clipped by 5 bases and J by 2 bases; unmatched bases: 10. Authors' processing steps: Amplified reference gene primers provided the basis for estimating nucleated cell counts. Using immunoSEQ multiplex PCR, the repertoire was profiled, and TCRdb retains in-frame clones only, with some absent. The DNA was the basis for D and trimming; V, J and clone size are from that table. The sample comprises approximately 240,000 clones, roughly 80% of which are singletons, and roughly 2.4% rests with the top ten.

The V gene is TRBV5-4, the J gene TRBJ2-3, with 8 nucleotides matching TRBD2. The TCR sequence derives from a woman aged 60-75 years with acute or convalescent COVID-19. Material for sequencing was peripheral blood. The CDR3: CASREFAGGNTDTQYF. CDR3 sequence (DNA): TGTGCCAGCAGAGAGTTCGCGGGGGGAAACACAGATACGCAGTATTTT.